One and the same sample provided the 21 T cell receptor beta chains below, sequenced in a study of OX40 agonist ivuxolimab in advanced cancers. Repertoires were generated with immunoSEQ multiplex PCR, while TCRdb's copy carries only in-frame clones and drops some. The profile shows about 75,000 clones, about 92% of them singletons. Sequencing was performed on CD4+ or CD8+ T cells sorted from blood, taken in a trial of the OX40 agonist ivuxolimab. Every receptor here comes from an adult with an advanced solid tumor such as melanoma, head and neck, liver or kidney cancer.

The V call is TRBV19, the J call TRBJ2-2, with TRBD1 identical over 9 bases. The CDR3 has 16 amino acids. Germline V CDR1 and CDR2: LNHDA, SQIVND (reference sequence). J gave up 8 bases and V 3 bases, and 10 bases lay outside the gene matches. CDR3 nucleotide sequence: TGTGCCAGTAGTATTGTGGGGGACAGGGAACGTGGGGAGCTGTTTTTT. Translated, it gives CASSIVGDRERGELFF.

The rearrangement uses TRBV25-1 and TRBJ2-7, with D tentatively TRBD2 (6 bases). The V and J ends lost 3 bases and 2 bases respectively, with 8 bases between them. The CDR3 is 13 amino acids. From germline, CDR1 is MGHDK and CDR2 SYGVNS. CDR3 amino acids: CASSEGGPYEQYF. The CDR3 coding sequence is TGTGCCAGCAGTGAGGGGGGACCCTACGAGCAGTACTTC.

V is TRBV9 and J is TRBJ2-3; D possibly corresponds to TRBD1 (6 bases). The CDR3 runs 15 residues. Germline assignment: CDR1 SGDLS and CDR2 YYNGEE. Trimming took 3 bases from V and 1 from J, leaving 12 bases between them. In DNA form, the CDR3 reads TGTGCCAGCAGCGCCAGGGGCATGGGCACAGATACGCAGTATTTT. Translating gives CASSARGMGTDTQYF.

This chain joins TRBV28 and TRBJ1-5; D is ambiguous. Trimming cost V 5 bases and J 0 bases, with 14 bases left between them. The length of the CDR3 is 16 residues. CDR1 MDHEN and CDR2 SYDVKM come from the germline V gene. The CDR3 region has the DNA TGTGCCAGCAGTACTAAGGGTTCGGGTAGCAATCAGCCCCAGCATTTT. Its translation: CASSTKGSGSNQPQHF.

By sample fraction, this clone is medium-sized. V is TRBV11-2 and J is TRBJ2-2; no reliable D call. Trimming took off 6 bases at V and 1 base at J, with 9 bases between the two ends. This CDR3 comprises 14 residues. The germline CDR1 and CDR2 sequences are SGHAT and FQNNGV. The CDR3 here is CASRGSKNTGELFF. CDR3 bases: TGTGCCAGCAGGGGATCCAAGAACACCGGGGAGCTGTTTTTT.

The rearrangement links TRBV7-8 to TRBJ1-5, with TRBD1 matching over 7 bases. From germline, CDR1 is SGHVS and CDR2 FQNEAQ. The CDR3 covers 14 residues. The V and J ends lost 3 bases and 2 bases, in that order; junction bases with no gene match: 1. For the CDR3, the DNA is TGTGCCAGCAGCTTTGGACAGGGCAATCAGCCCCAGCATTTT. This gives the protein CASSFGQGNQPQHF.

The count of this clone is one. The V gene is TRBV19, the J gene TRBJ2-1; D is ambiguous. The CDR3 is 13 amino acids. Trimming shortened V by 9 bases and J by 6 bases, and 15 bases separated the two germline ends. Germline CDR1 reads LNHDA; CDR2 reads SQIVND (reference sequence). The CDR3 DNA reads TGTGCCAGCGCCGAATTGGGATTCAATGAGCAGTTCTTC. It translates to CASAELGFNEQFF.

This clone was observed once. The V call is TRBV21-1, the J call TRBJ1-5. TRBV21-1 is assigned pseudogene status. The CDR3 runs to 12 residues. CDR3 DNA: TGTGCCAGCAGCAAAAAAGATCAGCCCCAGCATTTT. Translated: CASSKKDQPQHF.

The rearrangement uses TRBV19 and TRBJ1-1; D may be TRBD1 (5 bases). Trimming pared 5 bases from V and 1 base from J, leaving 17 bases between. Germline-derived CDR1 and CDR2 are LNHDA and SQIVND (reference sequence). The CDR3 is 16 residues long. Here the CDR3 DNA reads TGTGCCAGTAGTCCCCGGGAGTCCGGGGGGAACACTGAAGCTTTCTTT. Its protein is CASSPRESGGNTEAFF.

The chain couples TRBV7-8 to TRBJ2-6, with a tentative D call TRBD1 (5 bases). The CDR3 has 16 residues. The V end was cut by 4 bases, the J end by 0 bases, with 10 bases between. Per germline, CDR1 SGHVS and CDR2 FQNEAQ. In DNA form, the CDR3 reads TGTGCCAGCAGCTCGTTACAGGTCTCTGGGGCCAACGTCCTGACTTTC. Translation gives CASSSLQVSGANVLTF. The full variable domain, rest sourced from reference TRBV7-8 and TRBJ2-6, is GAGVSQSPRYKVAKRGQDVALRCDPISGHVSLFWYQQALGQGPEFLTYFQNEAQLDKSGLPSDRFFAERPEGSVSTLKIQRTQQEDSAVYLCASSSLQVSGANVLTFGAGSRLTVL.

J is TRBJ1-1 and V is TRBV21-1; TRBD1 is the table's D call and was not checked against the DNA. TRBV21-1 is a listed pseudogene. The CDR3 contains 16 residues. The chain's CDR3 is CASSNLGYRGGTEAFF. CDR3 nucleotides: TGTGCCAGCAGCAATTTAGGCTACAGGGGTGGCACTGAAGCTTTCTTT.

The chain joins TRBV18 to TRBJ2-4, with a weak D call TRBD1 (5 bases). The CDR3 totals 15 residues. Trimming left V 4 bases short and J 7 bases short, with 17 bases between. CDR1 and CDR2 from the germline V gene are KGHSH and LQKENI. The CDR3 nucleotides are TGTGCCAGCTCACTAGAGACAGTCGTGGGGAACATTCAGTACTTC. As protein: CASSLETVVGNIQYF.

The chain has TRBV21-1 and TRBJ2-1; the table assigns TRBD2, which was not confirmed against the DNA. TRBV21-1 is marked as a pseudogene. CDR3 length: 17 amino acids. The CDR3 sequence is CASSKAMEAEWVNEQFF. CDR3 coding DNA: TGTGCCAGCAGCAAAGCAATGGAGGCAGAATGGGTCAATGAGCAGTTCTTC.

The gene calls are TRBV4-3 and TRBJ1-5; unclear D gene. Germline values: CDR1 LGHNA, CDR2 YSLEER. Deletions cut 0 bases from V and 4 bases from J, with 4 bases between. The CDR3 is made up of 13 amino acids. CDR3: CASSQDPNQPQHF. CDR3 DNA sequence: TGCGCCAGCAGCCAAGATCCAAATCAGCCCCAGCATTTT.

The chain has TRBV12-1 and TRBJ2-7; the table assigns TRBD2, which was not confirmed against the DNA. TRBV12-1 is marked as a pseudogene. The CDR3 consists of 13 residues. CDR3 in DNA: TGTGCCAGAACACCGCCCCGGGGCTACGAGCAGTACTTC. It codes for CARTPPRGYEQYF.

V usage is TRBV30 and J usage is TRBJ2-4; D possibly uses TRBD1 or TRBD2 (5 bases each). CDR1 and CDR2 (germline): GTSNPN, SVGIG (reference sequence). Trimming left V 3 bases short and J 9 bases short, with 18 bases between. The CDR3 runs 14 residues. The CDR3 region has the DNA TGTGCCTGGAGCGCCGGGACCGACTTAGGCATTCAGTACTTC. Its protein is CAWSAGTDLGIQYF.

This sequence joins TRBV9 and TRBJ2-7; 8 bases match TRBD1. V lost 4 bases to trimming and J lost 0 bases; unmatched junction nucleotides: 6. The CDR3 runs to 15 residues. Germline lookup yields CDR1 SGDLS and CDR2 YYNGEE. The CDR3 protein is CASSPLQGASYEQYF. DNA for the CDR3: TGTGCCAGCAGCCCACTTCAGGGGGCCTCCTACGAGCAGTACTTC.

The J gene is TRBJ1-5, the V gene TRBV7-8; D not certain. V was cut by 1 base and J by 6 bases, with 10 bases left in between. This CDR3 is 14 amino acids long. Germline V lookup: CDR1 SGHVS, CDR2 FQNEAQ. The CDR3 sequence is CASSLEGYLQPQHF. In DNA form, the CDR3 reads TGTGCCAGCAGCTTAGAGGGATACCTTCAGCCCCAGCATTTT.

J is TRBJ2-1 and V is TRBV7-2; no firm D call. Trimming left V 3 bases short and J 4 bases short, with 4 bases between. Germline CDR1 and CDR2: SGHTA and FQGNSA. CDR3 length: 12 residues. The CDR3 region has the DNA TGTGCCAGCAGCTTCAGGTACAATGAGCAGTTCTTC. Translating gives CASSFRYNEQFF.

This sequence joins TRBV28 and TRBJ2-5, with D perhaps TRBD1 (6 bases). The ends were cut back, 5 bases at V and 2 bases at J, with 9 bases in the middle. Germline loops: CDR1 MDHEN, CDR2 SYDVKM. The CDR3 length is 13 residues. As DNA, the CDR3 is TGTGCCAGCAGTCGGACAGTGCAAGAGACCCAGTACTTC. This encodes CASSRTVQETQYF.

This clone was seen a handful of times. This chain uses TRBV6-1 with TRBJ1-4; weak D call: TRBD1 (5 bases). V was trimmed by 4 bases and J by 8 bases, leaving 14 bases between them. The CDR3 runs to 14 residues. Germline CDR1 and CDR2: MNHNS and SASEGT. The CDR3 reads CASSGTLEGEKLFF. The CDR3 bases are TGTGCCAGCAGTGGGACTCTGGAGGGGGAAAAACTGTTTTTT.